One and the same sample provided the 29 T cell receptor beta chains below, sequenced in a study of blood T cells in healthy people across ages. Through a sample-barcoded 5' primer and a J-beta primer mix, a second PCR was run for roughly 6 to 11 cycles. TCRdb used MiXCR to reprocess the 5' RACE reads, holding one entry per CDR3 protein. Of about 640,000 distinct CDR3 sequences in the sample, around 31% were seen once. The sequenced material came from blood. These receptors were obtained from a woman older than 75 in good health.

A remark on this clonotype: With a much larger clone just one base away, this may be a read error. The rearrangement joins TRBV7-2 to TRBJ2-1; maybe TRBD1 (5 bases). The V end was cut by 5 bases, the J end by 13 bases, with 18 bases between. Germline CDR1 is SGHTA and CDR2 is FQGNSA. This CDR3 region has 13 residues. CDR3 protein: CASSPDRPETQFF. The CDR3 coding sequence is TGTGCCAGCAGCCCCGACAGACCGGAGACCCAGTTCTTC. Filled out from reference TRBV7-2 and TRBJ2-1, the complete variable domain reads GAGVSQSPSNKVTEKGKDVELRCDPISGHTALYWYRQSLGQGLEFLIYFQGNSAPDKSGLPSDRFSAERTGGSVSTLTIQRTQQEDSAVYLCASSPDRPETQFFGPGTRLTVL.

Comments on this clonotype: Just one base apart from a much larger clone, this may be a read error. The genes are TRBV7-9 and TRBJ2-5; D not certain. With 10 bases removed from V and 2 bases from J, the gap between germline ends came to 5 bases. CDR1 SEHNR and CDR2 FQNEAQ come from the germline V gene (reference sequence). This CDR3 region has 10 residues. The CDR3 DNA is TGTGCCACCGGACAAGAGACCCAGTACTTC. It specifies CATGQETQYF.

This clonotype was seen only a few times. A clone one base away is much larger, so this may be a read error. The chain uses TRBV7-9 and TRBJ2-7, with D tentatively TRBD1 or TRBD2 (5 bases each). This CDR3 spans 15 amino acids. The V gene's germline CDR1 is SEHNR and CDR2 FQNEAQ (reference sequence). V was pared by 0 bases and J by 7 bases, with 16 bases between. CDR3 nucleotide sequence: TGTGCCAGCAGCTTAGCGGGGGTCCTTTACAATGAGCAGTACTTC. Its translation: CASSLAGVLYNEQYF.

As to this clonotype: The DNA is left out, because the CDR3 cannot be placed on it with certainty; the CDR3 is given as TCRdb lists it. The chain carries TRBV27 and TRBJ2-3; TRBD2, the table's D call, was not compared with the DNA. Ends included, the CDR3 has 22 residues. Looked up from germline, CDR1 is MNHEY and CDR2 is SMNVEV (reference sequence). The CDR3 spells CASIYLCSARKLAGSSTDTQYF.

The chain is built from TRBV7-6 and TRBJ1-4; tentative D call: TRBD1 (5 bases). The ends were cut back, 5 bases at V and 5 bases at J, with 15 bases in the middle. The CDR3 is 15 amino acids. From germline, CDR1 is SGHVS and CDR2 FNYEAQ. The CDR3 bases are TGTGCCAGCAGCACAAGAGACAGACCAAATGAAAAACTGTTTTTT. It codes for CASSTRDRPNEKLFF.

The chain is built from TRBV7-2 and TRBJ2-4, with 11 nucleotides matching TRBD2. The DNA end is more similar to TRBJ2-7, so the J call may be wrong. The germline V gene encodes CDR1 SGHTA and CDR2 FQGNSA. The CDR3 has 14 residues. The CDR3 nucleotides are TGTGCCAGCAGCTATAGGACTAGCGGGTACGAGCAGTACTTC. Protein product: CASSYRTSGYEQYF.

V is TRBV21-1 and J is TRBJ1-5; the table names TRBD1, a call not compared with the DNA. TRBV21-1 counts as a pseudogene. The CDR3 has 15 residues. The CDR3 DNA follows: TGTGCCAGCAGGCGCGCCAGGGTTTACAATCAGCCCCAGCATTTT. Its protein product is CASRRARVYNQPQHF.

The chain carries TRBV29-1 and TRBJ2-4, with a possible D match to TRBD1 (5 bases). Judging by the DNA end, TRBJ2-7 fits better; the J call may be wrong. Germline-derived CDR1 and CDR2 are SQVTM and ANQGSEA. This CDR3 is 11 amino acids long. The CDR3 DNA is TGCAGCGTTGAACAGGGCTACGAGCAGTACTTC. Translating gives CSVEQGYEQYF.

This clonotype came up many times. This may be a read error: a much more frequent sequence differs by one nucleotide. CDR3 sequence: CASSLTPRSDEQYF. The CDR3 bases are TGTGCCAGCAGCTTAACCCCGCGTAGCGATGAGCAGTACTTC. This sequence joins TRBV7-3 and TRBJ2-5, with D perhaps matching TRBD2 (5 bases). With 0 bases removed from V and 11 bases from J, the gap between germline ends came to 16 bases. There are 14 residues in the CDR3. Germline V gene lookup returns CDR1 SGHTA and CDR2 FQGTGA.

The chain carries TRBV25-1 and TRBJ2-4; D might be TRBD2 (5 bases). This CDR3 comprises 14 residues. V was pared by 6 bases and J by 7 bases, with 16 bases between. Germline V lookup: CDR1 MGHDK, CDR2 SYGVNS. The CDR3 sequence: CASSQRGSGNIQYF. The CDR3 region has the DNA TGTGCCAGCAGCCAACGGGGTTCGGGGAACATTCAGTACTTC.

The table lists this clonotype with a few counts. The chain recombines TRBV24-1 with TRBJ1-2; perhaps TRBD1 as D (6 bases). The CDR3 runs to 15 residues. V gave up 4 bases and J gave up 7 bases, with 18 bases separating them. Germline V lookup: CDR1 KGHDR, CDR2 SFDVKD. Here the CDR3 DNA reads TGTGCCACCAGTGACCCTACCCAGGGGACGGCTGGCTACACCTTC. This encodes CATSDPTQGTAGYTF.

CDR3 protein: CASSYTAGYYEQYF. CDR3 nucleotide sequence: TGTGCCAGCAGTTACACGGCAGGCTATTACGAGCAGTACTTC. This chain joins TRBV6-6 and TRBJ2-5, with D uncertain. The J call is uncertain, as TRBJ2-7 better fits the DNA end. The CDR3 has 14 amino acids. Germline-derived CDR1 and CDR2 are MNHNY and SVGAGI (reference sequence).

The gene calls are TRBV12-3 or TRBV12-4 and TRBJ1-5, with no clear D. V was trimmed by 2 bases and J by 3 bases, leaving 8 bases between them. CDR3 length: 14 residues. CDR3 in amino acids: CASSLQDYNQPQHF. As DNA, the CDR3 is TGTGCCAGCAGTTTACAGGACTACAATCAGCCCCAGCATTTT.

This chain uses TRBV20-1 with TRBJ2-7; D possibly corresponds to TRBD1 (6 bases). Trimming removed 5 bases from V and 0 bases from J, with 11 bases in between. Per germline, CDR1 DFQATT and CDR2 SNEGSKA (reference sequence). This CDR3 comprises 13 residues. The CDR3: CSASRDTSYEQYF. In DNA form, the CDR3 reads TGCAGTGCTTCCCGGGACACCTCCTACGAGCAGTACTTC.

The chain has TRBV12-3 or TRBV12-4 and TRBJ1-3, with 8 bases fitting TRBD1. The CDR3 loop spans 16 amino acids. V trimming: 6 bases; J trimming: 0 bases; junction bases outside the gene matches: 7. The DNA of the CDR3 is TGTGCCAGCAGGCCAATCGGACAGGGCTCTGGAAACACCATATATTTT. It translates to CASRPIGQGSGNTIYF.

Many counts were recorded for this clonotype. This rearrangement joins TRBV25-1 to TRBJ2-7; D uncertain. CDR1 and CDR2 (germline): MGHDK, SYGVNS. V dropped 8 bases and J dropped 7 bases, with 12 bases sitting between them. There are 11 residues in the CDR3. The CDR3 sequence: CASSGVGEQYF. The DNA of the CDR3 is TGTGCCAGCTCTGGAGTAGGGGAGCAGTACTTC.

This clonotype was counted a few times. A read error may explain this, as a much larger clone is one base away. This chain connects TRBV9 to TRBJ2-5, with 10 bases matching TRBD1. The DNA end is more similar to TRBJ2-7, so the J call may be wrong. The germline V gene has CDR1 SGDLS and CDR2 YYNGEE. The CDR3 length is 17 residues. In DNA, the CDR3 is TGTGCCAGCAGCGTAGCTACGGGGGGGACAGGGGACCGCGAGCAGTACTTC. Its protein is CASSVATGGTGDREQYF.

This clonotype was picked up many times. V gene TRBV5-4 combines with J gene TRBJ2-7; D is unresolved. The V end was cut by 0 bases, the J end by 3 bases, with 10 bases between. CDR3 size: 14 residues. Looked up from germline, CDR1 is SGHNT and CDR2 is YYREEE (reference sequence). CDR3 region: CASSLGMSSYEQYF. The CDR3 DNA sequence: TGTGCCAGCAGCTTGGGTATGAGCAGCTACGAGCAGTACTTC.

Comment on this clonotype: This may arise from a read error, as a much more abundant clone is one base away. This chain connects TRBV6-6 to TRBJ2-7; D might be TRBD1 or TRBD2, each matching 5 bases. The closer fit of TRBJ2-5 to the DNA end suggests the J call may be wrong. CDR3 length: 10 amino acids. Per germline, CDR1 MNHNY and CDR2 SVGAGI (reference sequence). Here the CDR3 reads CTGGGETQYF. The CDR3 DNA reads TGTACCGGTGGGGGAGAGACCCAGTACTTC.

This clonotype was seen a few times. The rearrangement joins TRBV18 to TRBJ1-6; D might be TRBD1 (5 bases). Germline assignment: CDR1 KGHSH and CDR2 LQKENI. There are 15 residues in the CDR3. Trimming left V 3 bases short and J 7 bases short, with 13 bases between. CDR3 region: CASSPLEQGNSPLHF. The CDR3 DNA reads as TGTGCCAGCTCACCGCTTGAGCAGGGCAATTCACCCCTCCACTTT.

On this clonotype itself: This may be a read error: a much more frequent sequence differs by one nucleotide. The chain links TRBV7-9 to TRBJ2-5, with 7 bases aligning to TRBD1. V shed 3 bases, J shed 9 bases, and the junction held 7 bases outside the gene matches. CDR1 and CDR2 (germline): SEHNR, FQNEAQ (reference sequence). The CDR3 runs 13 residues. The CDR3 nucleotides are TGTGCCAGCAGCTTTCGACAGGGCGAGGCCCAGTACTTC. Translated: CASSFRQGEAQYF.

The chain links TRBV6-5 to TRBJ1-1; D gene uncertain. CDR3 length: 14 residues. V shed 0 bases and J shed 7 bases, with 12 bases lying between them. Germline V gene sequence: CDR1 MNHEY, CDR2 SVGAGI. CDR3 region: CASSYSTPRGEAFF. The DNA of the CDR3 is TGTGCCAGCAGTTACTCCACCCCCCGGGGTGAAGCTTTCTTT.

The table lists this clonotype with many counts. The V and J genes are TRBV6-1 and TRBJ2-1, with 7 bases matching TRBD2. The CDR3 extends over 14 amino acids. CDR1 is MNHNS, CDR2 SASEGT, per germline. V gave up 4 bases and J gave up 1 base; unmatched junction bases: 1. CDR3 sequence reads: CASSGGGSYNEQFF. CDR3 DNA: TGTGCCAGCAGTGGCGGGGGATCCTACAATGAGCAGTTCTTC.

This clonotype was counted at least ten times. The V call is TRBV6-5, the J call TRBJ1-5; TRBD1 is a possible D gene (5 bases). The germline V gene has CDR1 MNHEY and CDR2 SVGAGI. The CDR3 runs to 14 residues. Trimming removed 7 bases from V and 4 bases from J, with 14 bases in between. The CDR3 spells CASTPGTGNQPQHF. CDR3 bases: TGTGCCAGCACGCCTGGGACGGGGAATCAGCCCCAGCATTTT.

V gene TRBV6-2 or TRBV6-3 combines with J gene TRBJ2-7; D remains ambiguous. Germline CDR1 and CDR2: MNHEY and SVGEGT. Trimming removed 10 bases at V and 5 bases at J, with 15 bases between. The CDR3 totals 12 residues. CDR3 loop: CAIKTHLDEQYF. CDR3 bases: TGTGCCATCAAGACTCATTTGGACGAGCAGTACTTC.

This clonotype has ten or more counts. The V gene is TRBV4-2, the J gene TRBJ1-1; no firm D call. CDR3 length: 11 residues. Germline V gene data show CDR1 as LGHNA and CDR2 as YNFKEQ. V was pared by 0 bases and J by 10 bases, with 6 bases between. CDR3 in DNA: TGTGCCAGCAGCCAAGAGGGGTTAGCTTTCTTT. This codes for CASSQEGLAFF.

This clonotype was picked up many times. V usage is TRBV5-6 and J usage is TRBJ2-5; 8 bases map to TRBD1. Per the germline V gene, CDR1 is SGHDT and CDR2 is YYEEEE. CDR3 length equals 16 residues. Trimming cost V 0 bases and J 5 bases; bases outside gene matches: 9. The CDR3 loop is CASSLGIRGRSETQYF. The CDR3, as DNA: TGTGCCAGCAGCTTGGGAATCAGGGGGCGATCTGAGACCCAGTACTTC.

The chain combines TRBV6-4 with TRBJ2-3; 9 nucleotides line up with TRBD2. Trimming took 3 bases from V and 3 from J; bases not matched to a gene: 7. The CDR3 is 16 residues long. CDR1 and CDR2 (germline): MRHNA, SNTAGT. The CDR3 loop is CASSERAGGPTDTQYF. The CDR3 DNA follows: TGTGCCAGCAGTGAACGGGCGGGGGGGCCGACAGATACGCAGTATTTT.

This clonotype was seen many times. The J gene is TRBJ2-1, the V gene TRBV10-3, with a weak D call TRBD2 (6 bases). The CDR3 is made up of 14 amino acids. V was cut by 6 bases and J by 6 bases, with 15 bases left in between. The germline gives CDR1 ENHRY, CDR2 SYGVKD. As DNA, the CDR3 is TGTGCCATCAGCGCGGGGCCGCCTCGCAATGAGCAGTTCTTC. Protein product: CAISAGPPRNEQFF.